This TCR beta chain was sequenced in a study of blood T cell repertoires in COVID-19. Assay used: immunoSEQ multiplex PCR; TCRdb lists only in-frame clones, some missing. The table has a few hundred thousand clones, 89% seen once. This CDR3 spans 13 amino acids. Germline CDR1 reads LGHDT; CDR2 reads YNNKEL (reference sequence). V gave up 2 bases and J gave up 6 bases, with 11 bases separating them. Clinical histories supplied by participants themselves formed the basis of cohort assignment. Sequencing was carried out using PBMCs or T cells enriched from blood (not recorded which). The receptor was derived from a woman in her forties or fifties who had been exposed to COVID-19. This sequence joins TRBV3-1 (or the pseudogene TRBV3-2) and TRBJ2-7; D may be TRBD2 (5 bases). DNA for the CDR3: TGTGCCAGCAGCCAATCTACTCGGGGCGAGCAGTACTTC. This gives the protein CASSQSTRGEQYF.